This T cell receptor beta chain was found in a study of early T cells in non-severe SARS-CoV-2 infection. Germline CDR1 is DFQATT and CDR2 is SNEGSKA (reference sequence). The CDR3 runs 16 residues. V shed 1 base and J shed 1 base, with 14 bases lying between them. Unique molecular identifiers tagged individual cDNA molecules. In TCRdb, the 5' RACE reads were re-called with MiXCR into one record per CDR3 protein. The table lists about 92,000 distinct CDR3 sequences, around 13% of them singletons, with under 8% in the top ten. The sequence derives from an adult who was a healthcare worker with PCR-confirmed SARS-CoV-2 infection or an uninfected control (not recorded which). The chain recombines TRBV20-1 with TRBJ2-1; tentatively, D is TRBD1 or TRBD2 (5 bases each). The sequenced sample consisted of whole blood. Here the CDR3 reads CSARGLGTWSYNEQFF. The DNA of the CDR3 is TGCAGTGCTAGAGGCCTTGGGACGTGGTCCTACAATGAGCAGTTCTTC.